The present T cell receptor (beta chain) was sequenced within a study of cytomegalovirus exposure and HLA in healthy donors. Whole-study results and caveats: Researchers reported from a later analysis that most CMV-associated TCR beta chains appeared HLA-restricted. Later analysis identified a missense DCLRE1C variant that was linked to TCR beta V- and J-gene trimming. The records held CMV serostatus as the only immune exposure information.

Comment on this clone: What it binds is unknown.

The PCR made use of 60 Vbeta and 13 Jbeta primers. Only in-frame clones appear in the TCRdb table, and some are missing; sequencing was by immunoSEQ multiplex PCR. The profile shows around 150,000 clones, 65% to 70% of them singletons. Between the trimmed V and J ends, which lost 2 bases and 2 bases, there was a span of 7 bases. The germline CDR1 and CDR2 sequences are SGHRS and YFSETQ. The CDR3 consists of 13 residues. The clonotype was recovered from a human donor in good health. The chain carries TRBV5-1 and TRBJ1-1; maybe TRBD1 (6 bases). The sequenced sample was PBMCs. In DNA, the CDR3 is TGCGCCAGCAGCTTACAGGGTAACACTGAAGCTTTCTTT. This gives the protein CASSLQGNTEAFF. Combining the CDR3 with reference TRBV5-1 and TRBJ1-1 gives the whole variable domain KAGVTQTPRYLIKTRGQQVTLSCSPISGHRSVSWYQQTPGQGLQFLFEYFSETQRNKGNFPGRFSGRQFSNSRSEMNVSTLELGDSALYLCASSLQGNTEAFFGQGTRLTVV.